This T cell receptor (beta chain) was captured in a study of blood T cells in healthy people across ages. Regarding the study as a whole: Relative to aged donors, long-lived donors carried more naive CD4+ cells and displayed higher diversity. The study regarded diversity estimates from one million T cells as underestimates. The study lacked donor CMV status, which possibly confounded expanded clonotype changes.

With a J-beta primer mix and a sample-barcoded 5' primer, a second PCR ran roughly 6 to 11 cycles. TCRdb used MiXCR to reprocess the 5' RACE reads, holding one entry per CDR3 protein. The table lists 1,500,000 or so distinct CDR3 sequences, approximately 43% of them singletons, with approximately 4% in the top ten. About this clonotype itself: The antigen remains unidentified.

The CDR3 runs 14 residues. The germline V gene has CDR1 SGHRS and CDR2 YFSETQ. The J segment lost 3 bases and the V segment lost 5 bases, leaving 5 bases of the junction unmatched. This chain uses TRBV5-1 with TRBJ1-2; TRBD1 matches 9 bases. The source of this sequence is a woman between 18 and 29 years old in good health. The sample comprised blood. The CDR3 region is CASRVGDRDYGYTF. The CDR3 region has the DNA TGCGCCAGCAGAGTGGGGGACAGGGACTATGGCTACACCTTC.